The entry that follows covers one T cell receptor beta chain sequence. What this receptor recognizes is not known. No clone much larger than this one lies a single base away; base qualities are absent. At the junction V is shortened by 11 bases and J by 4 bases, with 17 bases in between. The CDR3 goes from the cysteine to the phenylalanine over 13 residues. Just the 39-base CDR3 DNA is kept, in frame starting at base 1. This entry comes from a study of vaccination and CD4 T cells after COVID-19 (dated by TCRdb to the early 2020s). Study-level background: Convalescent patients had a positive SARS-CoV-2 result on nasal swab PCR, and of these patients, some 10 had mild disease and one had severe disease. The convalescent cohort comprised six males and four females, including two Hispanic individuals, seven Caucasians, two Asians and one multiracial person. Two doses of either the Pfizer-BioNTech BNT162b2 vaccine (n=8) or the Moderna mRNA-1273 vaccine (n=2) were administered to participants. Post-COVID blood samples were collected from convalescent patients a median of around 100 days after diagnosis, with a range of about 30 to 161 days. Post-vaccine blood samples were obtained a median of about 72 days after the second vaccine dose, with a range of roughly 14 to 241 days. Culture stimuli were overlapping spike peptide pools from SARS-CoV-2 and from the common cold coronaviruses HCoV-NL63, HCoV-OC43 and HCoV-229E. As controls, cultures received a CEFX viral epitope pool (the positive control), an HIV-1 Nef peptide pool (the negative control), or no peptide at all. In 10 COVID-19 convalescent patients and a handful of infection-naive healthy vaccine recipients, researchers compared the spike-specific CD4+ TCR repertoire from before mRNA vaccination with the repertoire from after. Study-level results and caveats: In convalescent patients, nearly all vaccine-specific clones (304 of 307) were found to be mono-reactive for SARS-CoV-2 spike rather than cross-reactive with common cold coronaviruses. Although the median number of SARS-CoV-2-reactive clonotypes went up from 21 after infection to around 40 after vaccination, the increase was not significant. The study included relatively few convalescent patients and did not analyze early timepoints after natural infection. Among convalescent patients, a median around 83% of the SARS-CoV-2-reactive clones seen after vaccination appeared only after vaccination, which suggests priming specific to the vaccine.

The treatment or condition label corresponds to: approximately 11-day PBMC culture with coronavirus spike peptide pools or control peptides (ViraFEST assay). To expand antigen-specific T cells with peptide pools and then pick out the expanded clonotypes through TCR sequencing, the study relied on the ViraFEST assay. Positive SARS-CoV-2 PCR tests in the convalescent patients dated from March to December 2020, before Alpha, Beta and Delta variants emerged in the United States. Each well held some 2 million PBMCs cultured in IMDM containing around 5% human AB serum and around 10 IU/ml IL-2, with about 9.4 ug/ml peptide pools added. On days 3 and 7, half of the culture medium was replaced with fresh IL-2-containing medium. After about 11 days of culture, CD4+ T cells were isolated by negative selection using the EasySep CD4+ T cell isolation kit. Ficoll-Paque Plus gradient centrifugation was used to isolate PBMCs from whole blood, and the isolated PBMCs were then either used fresh or cryopreserved at -140C. Culture conditions were generally each tested in triplicate wells.

Library prep was done by PCR. DNA from cultured CD4+ T cells underwent TCR sequencing with the Oncomine TCR Beta short-read assay at the Johns Hopkins FTIC core. The QIAamp micro DNA kit was used to extract genomic DNA from the cultured CD4+ T cells. Oncomine TCR Beta libraries from cultured CD4+ T cells were pooled using unique dual indexes and sequenced on an Illumina iSeq 100. The study's own analysis went as follows. Non-productive sequences were filtered out, and CDR3s that did not start with C, did not end with F or W, or were shorter than 7 amino acids were discarded. The MANAFEST web application was used to identify antigen-specific clonotypes by comparing peptide-stimulated wells against reference wells and other culture wells. Positive clones required FDR below 0.05, an odds ratio above 5, and productive frequency above 0.1% in at least two of three replicate wells. A clonotype counted as cross-reactive if it showed significant expansion both in the SARS-CoV-2 spike wells and in at least one common cold coronavirus spike condition. CDR3 homology was assessed with Levenshtein distances (stringdist) and unrooted phylogenetic trees (ape) in R version 3.6.1. TCRdb reran the public reads through fastp at Q25 and MiXCR, keeping productive beta chains. Each entry is one CDR3 protein sequence, shown with its most common DNA and genes. The V and J calls come from TCRdb's annotation, not from the publication. This sample has 9,100 or so distinct CDR3 sequences in its table, and 23% of those were observed once. The top ten clones comprise about a fifth of the sample.

The material sequenced was cultured CD4+ T cells from blood. Rearrangement joined TRBV23-1 to TRBJ1-1, and possibly TRBD1, on 5 matching bases. TRBV23-1 is filed as an ORF, its function uncertain. The sequence was obtained from a human donor with COVID-19. The nucleotide sequence reads as follows: TGCGCCCGCCAGCAGGGCGGGAGCACTGAAGCTTTCTTT. The encoded protein is CARQQGGSTEAFF.